This TCR beta chain was captured in a study of blood T cell repertoires in COVID-19. Across the whole study: Samples taken during acute and convalescent COVID-19 were collected in the United States, Italy and Spain. Nucleic acid was either cDNA or gDNA, and it came from T cells, B-cell-depleted T cells, or PBMCs.

Authors' analysis steps: Counts of nucleated cells, estimated from reference gene primer amplification, were obtained. Clones were read by immunoSEQ multiplex PCR, and TCRdb kept only the in-frame ones, dropping some. V, J and clone size were drawn from that table, and D and trimming were deduced from the DNA. The data contain 75,000 to 90,000 clones, roughly 80% of them singletons. V was trimmed by 2 bases and J by 2 bases, leaving 10 bases between them. Germline values: CDR1 WNHNN, CDR2 SYGVQD (reference sequence). The CDR3 runs to 15 residues. Sequencing input: peripheral blood. This clonotype originated in an elderly man with active or convalescent COVID-19. V is TRBV10-1 and J is TRBJ2-1; D is possibly TRBD2 (5 bases). CDR3 nucleotide sequence: TGCGCCAGCAGTGAGGGGAGCGGAACCTACAATGAGCAGTTCTTC. Translating gives CASSEGSGTYNEQFF.